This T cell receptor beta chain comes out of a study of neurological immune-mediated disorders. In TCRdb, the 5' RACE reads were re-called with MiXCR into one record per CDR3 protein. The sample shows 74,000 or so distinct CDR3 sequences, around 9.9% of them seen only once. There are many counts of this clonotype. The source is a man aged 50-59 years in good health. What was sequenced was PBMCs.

CDR3 loop: CASSYYPGGAETQYF. The CDR3 coding sequence is TGTGCCAGCAGTTACTACCCAGGGGGGGCAGAGACCCAGTACTTC. The gene calls are TRBV6-6 and TRBJ2-5; D is perhaps TRBD1 or TRBD2 (7 bases each). Germline CDR1 reads MNHNY; CDR2 reads SVGAGI (reference sequence). There are 15 residues in the CDR3. V lost 1 base and J 4 bases, leaving 13 bases between the germline ends.